The rows below give T cell receptor beta chains drawn from one sample of a study of blood T cell repertoires in COVID-19. Clones were read by immunoSEQ multiplex PCR, and TCRdb kept only the in-frame ones, dropping some. The data hold approximately 100,000 clones, with over 70% observed a single time. Sequenced: peripheral blood. Every receptor here comes from a woman older than 75 with acute or convalescent COVID-19. Each CDR3 is given with its conserved first and last residue. D genes are given only for firm matches. Some rows have no size entry. The others give once, few or many, or a class for an expanded clone.

J gene: TRBJ2-5; clone size: once; V gene: TRBV15; CDR3 length: 15; D gene: TRBD2; CDR3 DNA: TGTGCCACCAGCGCCTCTAGCGGGGGTGTGGAGACCCAGTACTTC; CDR3 protein: CATSASSGGVETQYF
J gene: TRBJ1-3; clone size: -; V gene: TRBV19; CDR3 length: 11; D gene: TRBD1; CDR3 DNA: TGTGCCAGTAGACTCGGACAGGGGAAATATTTT; CDR3 protein: CASRLGQGKYF
J gene: TRBJ2-3; clone size: -; V gene: TRBV9; CDR3 length: 16; D gene: -; CDR3 DNA: TGTGCCAGCAGCGCCAGACAAGACACTAGCACAGATACGCAGTATTTT; CDR3 protein: CASSARQDTSTDTQYF
J gene: TRBJ2-1; clone size: -; V gene: TRBV19; CDR3 length: 14; D gene: -; CDR3 DNA: TGTGCCAGTAGTATAGAGGGGGCAGGGTATTCGCAGTTCTTC; CDR3 protein: CASSIEGAGYSQFF
J gene: TRBJ2-3; clone size: -; V gene: TRBV6-2/TRBV6-3; CDR3 length: 13; D gene: -; CDR3 DNA: TGTGCCAGCAGTTCCAGCATAGCGGATACGCAGTATTTT; CDR3 protein: CASSSSIADTQYF
J gene: TRBJ2-5; clone size: -; V gene: TRBV18; CDR3 length: 13; D gene: -; CDR3 DNA: TGTGCCAGCTCACGTGGACGGGGGGAGACCCAGTACTTC; CDR3 protein: CASSRGRGETQYF
J gene: TRBJ2-7; clone size: -; V gene: TRBV18; CDR3 length: 14; D gene: -; CDR3 DNA: TGTGCCAGCTCACCAGGCGGGGTCTCCTACGAGCAGTACTTC; CDR3 protein: CASSPGGVSYEQYF
J gene: TRBJ1-5; clone size: few; V gene: TRBV4-2; CDR3 length: 20; D gene: -; CDR3 DNA: TGTGCCAGCAGCCAAGCGGTCCCAATCCAGAGCGCTTTTAGCAATCAGCCCCAGCATTTT; CDR3 protein: CASSQAVPIQSAFSNQPQHF
J gene: TRBJ1-5; clone size: few; V gene: TRBV3-1/TRBV3-2; CDR3 length: 14; D gene: TRBD1; CDR3 DNA: TGTGCCAGCAAATTGGGGACAGACAATCAGCCCCAGCATTTT; CDR3 protein: CASKLGTDNQPQHF
J gene: TRBJ1-2; clone size: -; V gene: TRBV7-8; CDR3 length: 13; D gene: -; CDR3 DNA: TGTGCCAGCAGCTTATTTCCAGGGGATGGCTACACCTTC; CDR3 protein: CASSLFPGDGYTF
J gene: TRBJ1-4; clone size: -; V gene: TRBV2; CDR3 length: 14; D gene: TRBD1; CDR3 DNA: TGTGCCAGCACCTCAGGACAGGGGGCTGAAAAACTGTTTTTT; CDR3 protein: CASTSGQGAEKLFF
J gene: TRBJ2-1; clone size: many; V gene: TRBV5-4; CDR3 length: 18; D gene: TRBD2; CDR3 DNA: TGTGCCAGCAGCTTCCGAACTAGCGGCGCGGGGCGGTACAATGAGCAGTTCTTC; CDR3 protein: CASSFRTSGAGRYNEQFF
J gene: TRBJ1-2; clone size: -; V gene: TRBV28; CDR3 length: 14; D gene: -; CDR3 DNA: TGTGCCAGCAGTCCTAGCAGAGGCGGCTATGGCTACACCTTC; CDR3 protein: CASSPSRGGYGYTF
J gene: TRBJ2-1; clone size: -; V gene: TRBV7-2; CDR3 length: 15; D gene: TRBD2; CDR3 DNA: TGTGCCAGCAGCCTTACTAGCGGGGGGCGAAATGAGCAGTTCTTC; CDR3 protein: CASSLTSGGRNEQFF
J gene: TRBJ1-2; clone size: once; V gene: TRBV28; CDR3 length: 17; D gene: -; CDR3 DNA: TGTGCCAGCAGTAGAGGGTTGGGACACCTCCCAAACTATGGCTACACCTTC; CDR3 protein: CASSRGLGHLPNYGYTF
J gene: TRBJ2-1; clone size: -; V gene: TRBV5-6; CDR3 length: 17; D gene: TRBD2; CDR3 DNA: TGTGCCAGCAGCCCCACCCTCCGGGGGGGGCGGTACAATGAGCAGTTCTTC; CDR3 protein: CASSPTLRGGRYNEQFF
J gene: TRBJ2-5; clone size: -; V gene: TRBV19; CDR3 length: 13; D gene: -; CDR3 DNA: TGTGCAAGCGGGCCTCACCTCCAAGAGACCCAGTACTTC; CDR3 protein: CASGPHLQETQYF
J gene: TRBJ2-1; clone size: -; V gene: TRBV28; CDR3 length: 14; D gene: TRBD2; CDR3 DNA: TGTGCCAGCAGAGGGACTAGCGTTTACAATGAGCAGTTCTTC; CDR3 protein: CASRGTSVYNEQFF
J gene: TRBJ1-2; clone size: -; V gene: TRBV10-3; CDR3 length: 19; D gene: TRBD1; CDR3 DNA: TGTGCCATCAGTGAGTCCTCTATGACCACAGGGGTTTATAGCTATGGCTACACCTTC; CDR3 protein: CAISESSMTTGVYSYGYTF
J gene: TRBJ2-5; clone size: -; V gene: TRBV6-2/TRBV6-3; CDR3 length: 15; D gene: -; CDR3 DNA: TGTGCCAGCAGTTACCCGCGGACTATAGGAGAGACCCAGTACTTC; CDR3 protein: CASSYPRTIGETQYF
J gene: TRBJ2-5; clone size: -; V gene: TRBV24-1; CDR3 length: 14; D gene: TRBD2; CDR3 DNA: TGTGCCACCAGTGAGGGACTAGACCCAGAGACCCAGTACTTC; CDR3 protein: CATSEGLDPETQYF
J gene: TRBJ1-3; clone size: -; V gene: TRBV7-8; CDR3 length: 15; D gene: TRBD1; CDR3 DNA: TGTGCCAGCAGCCGCGACAGGGCCACTGGAAACACCATATATTTT; CDR3 protein: CASSRDRATGNTIYF
J gene: TRBJ1-3; clone size: many; V gene: TRBV7-8; CDR3 length: 13; D gene: -; CDR3 DNA: TGTGCCAGTTCTAGGGGCGGTGGAAACACCATATATTTT; CDR3 protein: CASSRGGGNTIYF
J gene: TRBJ1-2; clone size: -; V gene: TRBV7-8; CDR3 length: 17; D gene: TRBD1; CDR3 DNA: TGTGCCAGCAGCTACCAGGGGGCGGACGGTGGGTTAGGTGGCTACACCTTC; CDR3 protein: CASSYQGADGGLGGYTF
J gene: TRBJ2-1; clone size: once; V gene: TRBV7-2; CDR3 length: 15; D gene: TRBD1; CDR3 DNA: TGTGCCAGCAGCCCCACGGGACAGCCTTACAATGAGCAGTTCTTC; CDR3 protein: CASSPTGQPYNEQFF
J gene: TRBJ1-5; clone size: -; V gene: TRBV5-8; CDR3 length: 14; D gene: -; CDR3 DNA: TGTGCCAGCAGCTTGCCCTATAGCAATCAGCCCCAGCATTTT; CDR3 protein: CASSLPYSNQPQHF
J gene: TRBJ1-1; clone size: -; V gene: TRBV30; CDR3 length: 14; D gene: -; CDR3 DNA: TGTGCCTGGACACGCTCACGACAGAACACTGAAGCTTTCTTT; CDR3 protein: CAWTRSRQNTEAFF
J gene: TRBJ1-1; clone size: -; V gene: TRBV2; CDR3 length: 13; D gene: -; CDR3 DNA: TGTGCCACCAAATTGAGTATGAGGACTGAAGCTTTCTTT; CDR3 protein: CATKLSMRTEAFF
J gene: TRBJ1-1; clone size: -; V gene: TRBV28; CDR3 length: 15; D gene: TRBD1; CDR3 DNA: TGTGCCAGCAGGAAAGGGGACAGGGGATTCACTGAAGCTTTCTTT; CDR3 protein: CASRKGDRGFTEAFF
J gene: TRBJ1-4; clone size: few; V gene: TRBV14; CDR3 length: 19; D gene: -; CDR3 DNA: TGTGCCAGCAGCCAAGATAGGGGAAAGGCCCTCTCTGTGAGGGAAAAACTGTTTTTT; CDR3 protein: CASSQDRGKALSVREKLFF
J gene: TRBJ1-2; clone size: -; V gene: TRBV30; CDR3 length: 13; D gene: -; CDR3 DNA: TGTGCCTGGAGTGTACGGGGGGGGTATGGCTACACCTTC; CDR3 protein: CAWSVRGGYGYTF
J gene: TRBJ1-1; clone size: -; V gene: TRBV7-9; CDR3 length: 15; D gene: TRBD1; CDR3 DNA: TGTGCCAGCAGCGGTAGGACAGGGGTGGACACTGAAGCTTTCTTT; CDR3 protein: CASSGRTGVDTEAFF
J gene: TRBJ1-3; clone size: -; V gene: TRBV28; CDR3 length: 15; D gene: -; CDR3 DNA: TGTGCCAGCAGTGAGGACCAGGGTTCAGGAAACACCATATATTTT; CDR3 protein: CASSEDQGSGNTIYF
J gene: TRBJ1-1; clone size: -; V gene: TRBV7-2; CDR3 length: 16; D gene: -; CDR3 DNA: TGTGCCAGCAGCTTAAGCCAGAGGATATTGGGCACTGAAGCTTTCTTT; CDR3 protein: CASSLSQRILGTEAFF
J gene: TRBJ1-2; clone size: -; V gene: TRBV2; CDR3 length: 12; D gene: -; CDR3 DNA: TGTGCCAGCATGCAGGGCCTCTATGGCTACACCTTC; CDR3 protein: CASMQGLYGYTF
J gene: TRBJ2-2; clone size: -; V gene: TRBV4-1; CDR3 length: 17; D gene: TRBD1; CDR3 DNA: TGCGCCAGCAGCCAAGACACGATCAGGGGGAGAACCGGGGAGCTGTTTTTT; CDR3 protein: CASSQDTIRGRTGELFF
J gene: TRBJ2-3; clone size: -; V gene: TRBV7-6; CDR3 length: 16; D gene: -; CDR3 DNA: TGTGCCAGCAGCTTAGTTTCCAGGGGCCGCACAGATACGCAGTATTTT; CDR3 protein: CASSLVSRGRTDTQYF
J gene: TRBJ1-2; clone size: -; V gene: TRBV6-2/TRBV6-3; CDR3 length: 15; D gene: -; CDR3 DNA: TGTGCCAGCAGTTACGCGGCAGGGACTAACTATGGCTACACCTTC; CDR3 protein: CASSYAAGTNYGYTF
J gene: TRBJ2-7; clone size: -; V gene: TRBV7-3; CDR3 length: 13; D gene: -; CDR3 DNA: TGTGCCAGCAGCTTAGGGCCGTCCAACGAGCAGTACTTC; CDR3 protein: CASSLGPSNEQYF
J gene: TRBJ2-2; clone size: -; V gene: TRBV28; CDR3 length: 15; D gene: -; CDR3 DNA: TGTGCCAGCTACAACAGGGGACTCAACACCGGGGAGCTGTTTTTT; CDR3 protein: CASYNRGLNTGELFF
J gene: TRBJ2-5; clone size: -; V gene: TRBV6-5; CDR3 length: 12; D gene: -; CDR3 DNA: TGTGCCAGCAGTTACAACCTCGGGACCCAGTACTTC; CDR3 protein: CASSYNLGTQYF
J gene: TRBJ2-7; clone size: -; V gene: TRBV11-3; CDR3 length: 13; D gene: TRBD2; CDR3 DNA: TGTGCCAGCAGCCCGGATTCGCGGGGGGAGCAGTACTTC; CDR3 protein: CASSPDSRGEQYF
J gene: TRBJ1-6; clone size: -; V gene: TRBV2; CDR3 length: 14; D gene: -; CDR3 DNA: TGTGCCAGCAGTTCAGGGATCCCCAATTCACCCCTCCACTTT; CDR3 protein: CASSSGIPNSPLHF
J gene: TRBJ2-7; clone size: -; V gene: TRBV30; CDR3 length: 11; D gene: -; CDR3 DNA: TGTGCGCGCGGTTCTACCTACGAGCAGTACTTC; CDR3 protein: CARGSTYEQYF
J gene: TRBJ1-2; clone size: -; V gene: TRBV28; CDR3 length: 16; D gene: -; CDR3 DNA: TGTGCCAGCAGTTCAACGCTCATAGGGGAATTAGGTGGCTACACCTTC; CDR3 protein: CASSSTLIGELGGYTF
J gene: TRBJ1-2; clone size: -; V gene: TRBV7-9; CDR3 length: 15; D gene: -; CDR3 DNA: TGTGCCAGCAGCTTATTATTTGACAGGATTAAGGGCTACACCTTC; CDR3 protein: CASSLLFDRIKGYTF
J gene: TRBJ2-1; clone size: -; V gene: TRBV10-1; CDR3 length: 20; D gene: TRBD1; CDR3 DNA: TGCGCCAGCAGTGAGAACAAGGCTTACACAGGGGAAACCCGCCGCCATGAGCAGTTCTTC; CDR3 protein: CASSENKAYTGETRRHEQFF
J gene: TRBJ2-5; clone size: -; V gene: TRBV25-1; CDR3 length: 14; D gene: -; CDR3 DNA: TGTGCCAGCAGTGGCACAGGGCCCCAAGAGACCCAGTACTTC; CDR3 protein: CASSGTGPQETQYF
J gene: TRBJ1-2; clone size: -; V gene: TRBV15; CDR3 length: 13; D gene: TRBD1; CDR3 DNA: TGTGCCACCAGCAGAGGGACAGGGTATGGCTACACCTTC; CDR3 protein: CATSRGTGYGYTF
J gene: TRBJ1-5; clone size: -; V gene: TRBV24-1; CDR3 length: 15; D gene: TRBD1; CDR3 DNA: TGTGCCACCAGTATTGGACAGGGTGAAGGGAAGCCCCAGCATTTT; CDR3 protein: CATSIGQGEGKPQHF
J gene: TRBJ1-2; clone size: -; V gene: TRBV7-9; CDR3 length: 15; D gene: -; CDR3 DNA: TGTGCCAGCAGCTTAGTCTCAGGGACTAACTATGGCTACACCTTC; CDR3 protein: CASSLVSGTNYGYTF
J gene: TRBJ1-5; clone size: -; V gene: TRBV28; CDR3 length: 14; D gene: -; CDR3 DNA: TGTGCCAGCAGTTCCGAAACAGGGTTTCAGCCCCAGCATTTT; CDR3 protein: CASSSETGFQPQHF